This T cell receptor beta chain emerged from a study of cytotoxic CD8 clonotypes in ibrutinib-treated CLL. About the research overall: Following treatment for a median roughly 12 months, range 6 to 36, response samples were then taken. Study-wide points: Sampling time points were not equivalent between sustained-remission and progressing patients. Baseline clonality exceeded age-matched healthy donors and tracked circulating CD8+ T-cell counts.

Points on this clone: Its specificity is unknown.

The germline CDR1 and CDR2 sequences are SGHTA and FQGNSA. The CDR3 contains 15 residues. Trimming took off 0 bases at V and 0 bases at J, with 9 bases between the two ends. Some clones are missing from TCRdb's copy, which holds only in-frame ones; the method was immunoSEQ multiplex PCR. The sample has about 140,000 clones, 60% to 85% seen once. This chain links TRBV7-2 with TRBJ2-7; either TRBD1 or TRBD2 may supply D (5 bases each). This material consisted of PBMCs, taken after 24 months of ibrutinib treatment. The TCR comes from a human donor with chronic lymphocytic leukemia. CDR3 coding DNA: TGTGCCAGCAGCTTAGCTTGGGGGAGCTCCTACGAGCAGTACTTC. This translates into CASSLAWGSSYEQYF.